This TCR beta chain stems from a study of blood T cells in healthy people across ages. General study points: It was found that TCR beta diversity correlated strongly with the percentage of naive T cells.

The second PCR ran about 6 to 12 cycles with a sample-barcoded 5' primer and J-beta primers. One entry per CDR3 protein, called by TCRdb with MiXCR from the 5' RACE reads. The sample lists about 680,000 distinct CDR3 sequences, about half occurring once. The CDR3 sequence is 17 residues long. Germline V gene sequence: CDR1 DFQATT, CDR2 SNEGSKA (reference sequence). This clonotype appeared once. The antigen remains unidentified. The chain employs TRBV20-1 and TRBJ2-4; 11 bases map to TRBD1. The last part of the DNA fits TRBJ2-7 better; the J call may be wrong. The TCR was taken from a woman aged 55-69 years in good health. Sequencing was performed on blood. CDR3 sequence (DNA): TGCAGTGCTAGCGGCTTAGGGCCGGGACAGGGGGGGTACGAGCAGTACTTC. Translating gives CSASGLGPGQGGYEQYF.